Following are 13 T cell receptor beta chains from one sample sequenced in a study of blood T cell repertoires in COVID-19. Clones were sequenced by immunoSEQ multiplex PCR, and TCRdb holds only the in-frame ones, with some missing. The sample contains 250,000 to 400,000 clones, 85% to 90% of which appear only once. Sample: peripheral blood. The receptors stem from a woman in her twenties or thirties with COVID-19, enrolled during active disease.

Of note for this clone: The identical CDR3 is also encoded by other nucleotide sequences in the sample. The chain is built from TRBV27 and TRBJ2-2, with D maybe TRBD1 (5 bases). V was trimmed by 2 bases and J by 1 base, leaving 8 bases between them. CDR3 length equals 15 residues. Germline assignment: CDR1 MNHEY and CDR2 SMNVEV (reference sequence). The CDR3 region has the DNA TGTGCCAGCAGTTTACAGGGAAGGAACACCGGGGAGCTGTTTTTT. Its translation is CASSLQGRNTGELFF.

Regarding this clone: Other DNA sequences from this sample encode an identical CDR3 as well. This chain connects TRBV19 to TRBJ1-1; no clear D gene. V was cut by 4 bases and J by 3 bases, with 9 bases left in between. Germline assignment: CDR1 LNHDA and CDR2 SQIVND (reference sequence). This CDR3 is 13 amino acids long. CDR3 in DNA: TGTGCCAGTAGTAGATCAGCGGACACTGAAGCTTTCTTT. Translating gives CASSRSADTEAFF.

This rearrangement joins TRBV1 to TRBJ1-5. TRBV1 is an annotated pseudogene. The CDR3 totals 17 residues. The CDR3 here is CTSSLTSSRGGNQPQHF. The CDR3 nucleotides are TGCACCAGCAGCCTGACATCTAGCCGTGGAGGCAATCAGCCCCAGCATTTT.

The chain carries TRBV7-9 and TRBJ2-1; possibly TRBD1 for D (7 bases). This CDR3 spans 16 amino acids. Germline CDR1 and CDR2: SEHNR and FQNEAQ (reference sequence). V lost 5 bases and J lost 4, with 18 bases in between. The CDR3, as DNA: TGTGCCAGCAGCCACGGCGGGACAGCTCAATACAATGAGCAGTTCTTC. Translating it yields CASSHGGTAQYNEQFF.

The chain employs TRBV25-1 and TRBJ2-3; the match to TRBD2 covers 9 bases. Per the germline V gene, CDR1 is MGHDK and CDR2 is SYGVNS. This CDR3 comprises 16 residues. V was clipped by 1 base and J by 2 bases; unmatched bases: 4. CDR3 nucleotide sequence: TGTGCCAGCAGTGAATCGGCGGGAGGGGTCACAGATACGCAGTATTTT. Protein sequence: CASSESAGGVTDTQYF.

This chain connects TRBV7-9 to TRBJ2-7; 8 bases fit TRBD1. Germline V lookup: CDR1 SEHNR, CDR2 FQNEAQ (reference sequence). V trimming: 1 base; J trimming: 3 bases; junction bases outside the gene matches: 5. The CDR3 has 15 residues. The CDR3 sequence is CASSLEGQGYYEQYF. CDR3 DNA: TGTGCCAGCAGCTTAGAAGGACAGGGCTACTACGAGCAGTACTTC.

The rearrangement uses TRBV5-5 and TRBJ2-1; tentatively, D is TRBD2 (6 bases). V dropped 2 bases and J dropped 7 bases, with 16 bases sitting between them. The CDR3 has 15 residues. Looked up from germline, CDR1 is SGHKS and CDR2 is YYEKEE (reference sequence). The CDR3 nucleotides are TGTGCCAGCAGCTTTGGAGGGAATCTGAAGAATGAGCAGTTCTTC. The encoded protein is CASSFGGNLKNEQFF.

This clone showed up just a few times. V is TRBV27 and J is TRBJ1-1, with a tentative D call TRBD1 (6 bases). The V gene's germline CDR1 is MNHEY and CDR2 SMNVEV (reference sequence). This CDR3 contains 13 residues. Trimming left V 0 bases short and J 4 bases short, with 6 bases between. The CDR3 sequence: CASSLSGATEAFF. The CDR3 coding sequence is TGTGCCAGCAGTTTATCGGGGGCCACTGAAGCTTTCTTT.

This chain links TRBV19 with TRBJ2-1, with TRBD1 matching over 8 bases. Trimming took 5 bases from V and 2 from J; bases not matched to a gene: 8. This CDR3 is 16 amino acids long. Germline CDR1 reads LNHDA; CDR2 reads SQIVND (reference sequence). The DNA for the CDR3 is TGTGCCAGTAGTTTCGGGACAGGAGGGACCTACAATGAGCAGTTCTTC. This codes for CASSFGTGGTYNEQFF.

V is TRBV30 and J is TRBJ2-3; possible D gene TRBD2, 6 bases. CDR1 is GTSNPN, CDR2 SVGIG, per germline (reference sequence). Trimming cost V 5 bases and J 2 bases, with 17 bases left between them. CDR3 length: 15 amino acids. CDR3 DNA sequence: TGTGCCTGGGACCGCGCGGCGGGATTCACAGATACGCAGTATTTT. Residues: CAWDRAAGFTDTQYF.

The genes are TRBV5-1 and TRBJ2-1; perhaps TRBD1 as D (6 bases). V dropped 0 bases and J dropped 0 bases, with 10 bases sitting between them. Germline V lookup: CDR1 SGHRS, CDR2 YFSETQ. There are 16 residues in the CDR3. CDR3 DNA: TGCGCCAGCAGCTTGGAAGGGGGTGCCTCCTACAATGAGCAGTTCTTC. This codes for CASSLEGGASYNEQFF.

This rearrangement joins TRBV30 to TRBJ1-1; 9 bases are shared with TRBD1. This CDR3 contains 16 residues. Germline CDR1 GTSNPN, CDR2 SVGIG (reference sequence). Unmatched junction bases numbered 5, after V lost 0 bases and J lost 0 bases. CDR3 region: CAWSVNRGRVNTEAFF. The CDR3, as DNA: TGTGCCTGGAGTGTAAACAGGGGGCGTGTGAACACTGAAGCTTTCTTT. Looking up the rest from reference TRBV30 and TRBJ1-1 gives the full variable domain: SQTIHQWPATLVQPVGSPLSLECTVEGTSNPNLYWYRQAAGRGLQLLFYSVGIGQISSEVPQNLSASRPQDRQFILSSKKLLLSDSGFYLCAWSVNRGRVNTEAFFGQGTRLTVV.

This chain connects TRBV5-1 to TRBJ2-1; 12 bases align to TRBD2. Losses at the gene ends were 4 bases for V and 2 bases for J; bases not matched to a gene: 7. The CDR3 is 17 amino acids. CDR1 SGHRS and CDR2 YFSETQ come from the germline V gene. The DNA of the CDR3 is TGCGCCAGCAGCCCCCGGACTAGCGGGAAACCCTACAATGAGCAGTTCTTC. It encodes CASSPRTSGKPYNEQFF.